This T cell receptor (beta chain) is from a study of shared T cell receptors in the human thymus. Germline lookup yields CDR1 KGHSH and CDR2 LQKENI. The length of the CDR3 is 19 residues. This clone was counted a few times. At one boundary the junction diverges from the germline segment, which might be a read error. The data were produced by immunoSEQ multiplex PCR, yet TCRdb's version contains in-frame clones alone and is incomplete. The data contain around 730,000 clones, approximately 83% of them seen just once; the ten biggest clones take up about 0.0098%. The data also belong to a second study, concerning human thymus T cells. That source notes: Surgeons resected thymus tissue during corrective heart surgery. Usage of V and J genes appeared biased in thymic and blood repertoires.

Sequencing was performed on thymocytes. This sequence was found in a girl under three years old with a congenital heart defect. The V gene is TRBV18, the J gene TRBJ2-2; 7 nucleotides match TRBD2. CDR3 in amino acids: CASSPPGLTPRQDTGELFF. Here the CDR3 DNA reads TGTGCCAGCTCTCCACCGGGACTAACCCCGCGTCAGGACACCGGGGAGCTGTTTTTT.